These 10 T cell receptor beta chains originate from one sample sequenced in a study of metastatic and nonmetastatic thyroid tumors (dated by TCRdb to about 2020). The library was produced with PCR. The run used an Illumina HiSeq 4000. The public reads were reanalyzed by TCRdb: fastp trimming at Q25, MiXCR alignment, in-frame beta chains only. For this sample the table gives some 7,800 clones, of which roughly 31% were detected only once. 15% to 20% of the sample belongs to the ten largest clones. No treatment had been received by any patient before thyroid surgery. The sample comprised tumor tissue. These receptors all stem from a female donor with papillary thyroid cancer or a benign thyroid nodule (not recorded which). Some clones in this sample may be carry-over from other donors' samples.

V is TRBV3-1 and J is TRBJ1-6; D is perhaps TRBD1 (6 bases). V was pared by 3 bases and J by 5 bases, with 14 bases between. CDR3 length equals 16 residues. Germline CDR1 reads LGHDT; CDR2 reads YNNKEL (reference sequence). The CDR3, as DNA: TGTGCCAGCAGCCAGGGACACCAAGTGAATAATTCACCCCTCCACTTT. Its protein is CASSQGHQVNNSPLHF.

This clone was counted only a few times. The CDR3 loop is CASSLGGWNGQYF. The CDR3 nucleotides are TGTGCCAGCAGTTTGGGGGGGTGGAATGGACAGTACTTC. The chain is built from TRBV27 and TRBJ2-7, with TRBD2 identical over 7 bases. Trimming removed 3 bases from V and 10 bases from J; junction bases left unmatched: 9. This CDR3 region has 13 residues. Germline loops: CDR1 MNHEY, CDR2 SMNVEV (reference sequence).

In this sample, this clone turned up a few times. The chain has TRBV15 and TRBJ1-2; perhaps TRBD1 as D (5 bases). CDR1 is LNHNV, CDR2 YYDKDF, per germline (reference sequence). Trimming removed 8 bases at V and 4 bases at J, with 11 bases between. The CDR3 length is 12 residues. The CDR3 region is CATGGGGYGYTF. The CDR3 region has the DNA TGTGCCACCGGGGGAGGAGGCTATGGCTACACCTTC.

This clone was counted ten times or more. The chain recombines TRBV5-4 with TRBJ2-5; perhaps TRBD2 as D (5 bases). From germline, CDR1 is SGHNT and CDR2 YYREEE (reference sequence). Between the trimmed V and J ends, which lost 2 bases and 2 bases, there was a span of 13 bases. The CDR3 spans 15 residues. CDR3 in amino acids: CASSFSAVIQETQYF. The CDR3 nucleotides read TGTGCCAGCAGCTTTTCAGCGGTTATTCAAGAGACCCAGTACTTC.

By share, this clone counts as medium-sized. The V and J genes are TRBV28 and TRBJ2-3; TRBD2 matches 10 bases. Trimming cost V 5 bases and J 4 bases; bases outside gene matches: 3. Germline V lookup: CDR1 MDHEN, CDR2 SYDVKM. The CDR3 loop spans 14 amino acids. The CDR3 here is CASSSGRVPDTQYF. The DNA for the CDR3 is TGTGCCAGCAGTAGCGGGAGGGTCCCAGATACGCAGTATTTT.

The sample holds a few counts of this clone. J is TRBJ2-3 and V is TRBV12-3 or TRBV12-4, with D perhaps TRBD2 (6 bases). V lost 2 bases, J lost 0 bases, and 9 bases lay in between. The CDR3 length is 15 residues. Here the CDR3 reads CASSLFGGSTDTQYF. CDR3 DNA sequence: TGTGCCAGCAGTTTATTTGGGGGGAGCACAGATACGCAGTATTTT.

The chain combines TRBV5-1 with TRBJ2-7; 12 positions agree with TRBD1. Germline-derived CDR1 and CDR2 are SGHRS and YFSETQ. The CDR3 covers 15 residues. With 0 bases clipped from V and 7 bases from J, the junction kept 5 bases outside the gene matches. The CDR3 reads CASSLEGTGGREQYF. The CDR3 bases are TGCGCCAGCAGCTTGGAAGGGACAGGGGGCCGGGAGCAGTACTTC.

This clone has at least ten counts. V gene TRBV5-4 combines with J gene TRBJ2-1; TRBD2 aligns across 8 bases. The CDR3 is made up of 15 amino acids. Germline-derived CDR1 and CDR2 are SGHNT and YYREEE (reference sequence). V was pared by 3 bases and J by 10 bases, with 12 bases of the junction left unmatched. The CDR3 region is CASSSELAGGKEQFF. CDR3 bases: TGTGCCAGCAGCTCGGAGTTGGCGGGAGGAAAGGAGCAGTTCTTC.

This chain uses TRBV27 with TRBJ2-1; 9 bases fit TRBD2. This CDR3 comprises 15 residues. The V gene end was trimmed by 5 bases and the J gene end by 5 bases; junction bases not matched to a gene: 7. Looked up from germline, CDR1 is MNHEY and CDR2 is SMNVEV (reference sequence). The CDR3 DNA sequence: TGTGCCAGCAGTCCCTTAGCGGGAGCGGACAATGAGCAGTTCTTC. It translates to CASSPLAGADNEQFF.

Judged by abundance, this clone is medium-sized (0.01 to 0.1%). The chain carries TRBV27 and TRBJ2-7; 7 nucleotides line up with TRBD1. The CDR3 extends over 16 amino acids. The V and J ends lost 4 bases and 2 bases, in that order; junction bases with no gene match: 11. CDR1 MNHEY and CDR2 SMNVEV come from the germline V gene (reference sequence). The CDR3 DNA follows: TGTGCCAGCAGTTCCTACAGGGGACCTACCACCTACGAGCAGTACTTC. Encoded protein: CASSSYRGPTTYEQYF.